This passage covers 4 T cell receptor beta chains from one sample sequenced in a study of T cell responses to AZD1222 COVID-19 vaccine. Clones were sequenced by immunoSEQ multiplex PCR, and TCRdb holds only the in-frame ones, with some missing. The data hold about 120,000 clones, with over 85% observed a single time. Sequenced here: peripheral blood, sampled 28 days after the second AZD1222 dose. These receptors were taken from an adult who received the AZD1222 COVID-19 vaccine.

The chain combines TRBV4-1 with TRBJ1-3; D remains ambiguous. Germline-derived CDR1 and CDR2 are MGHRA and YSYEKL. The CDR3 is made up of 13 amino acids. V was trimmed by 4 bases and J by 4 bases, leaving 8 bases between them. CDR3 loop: CASSPRWGNTIYF. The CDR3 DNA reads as TGCGCCAGCAGCCCACGTTGGGGAAACACCATATATTTT.

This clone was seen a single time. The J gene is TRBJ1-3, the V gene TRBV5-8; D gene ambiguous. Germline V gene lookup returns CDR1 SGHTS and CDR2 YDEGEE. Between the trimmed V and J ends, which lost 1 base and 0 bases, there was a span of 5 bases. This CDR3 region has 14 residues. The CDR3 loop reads CASSLRSSGNTIYF. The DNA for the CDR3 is TGTGCCAGCAGCTTGCGGAGCTCTGGAAACACCATATATTTT.

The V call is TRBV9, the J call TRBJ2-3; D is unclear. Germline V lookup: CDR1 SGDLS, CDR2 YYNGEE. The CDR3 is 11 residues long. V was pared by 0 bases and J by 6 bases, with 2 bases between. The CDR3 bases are TGTGCCAGCAGCGTAGATGATACGCAGTATTTT. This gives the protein CASSVDDTQYF.

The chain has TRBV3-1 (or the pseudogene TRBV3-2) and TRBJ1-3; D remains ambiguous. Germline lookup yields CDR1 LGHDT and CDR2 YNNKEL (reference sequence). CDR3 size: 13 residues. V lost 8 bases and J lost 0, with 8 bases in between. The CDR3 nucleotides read TGTGCCAGCGGGCGGAACTCTGGAAACACCATATATTTT. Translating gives CASGRNSGNTIYF.